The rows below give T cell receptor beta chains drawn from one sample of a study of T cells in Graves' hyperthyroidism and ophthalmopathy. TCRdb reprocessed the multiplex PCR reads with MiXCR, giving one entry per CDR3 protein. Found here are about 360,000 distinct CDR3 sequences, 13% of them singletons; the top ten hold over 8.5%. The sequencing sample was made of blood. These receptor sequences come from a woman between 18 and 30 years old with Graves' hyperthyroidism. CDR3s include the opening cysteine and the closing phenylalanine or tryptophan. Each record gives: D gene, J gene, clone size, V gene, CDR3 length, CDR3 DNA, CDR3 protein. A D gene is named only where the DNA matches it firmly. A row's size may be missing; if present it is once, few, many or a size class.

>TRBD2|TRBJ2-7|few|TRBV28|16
TGTGCCAGCAGTAGCAGGACTAGCGGGAGAGCCTACGAGCAGTACTTC
CASSSRTSGRAYEQYF
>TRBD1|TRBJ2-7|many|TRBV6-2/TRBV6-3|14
TGTGCCAGCAGGGGGACAGGGGAGTCCTACGAGCAGTACTTC
CASRGTGESYEQYF
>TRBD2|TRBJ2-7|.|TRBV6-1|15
TGTGCCAGCAGGGCAACGGGAGGAGAGACCTACGAGCAGTACTTC
CASRATGGETYEQYF
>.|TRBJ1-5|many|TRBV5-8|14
TGTGCCAGCAGCTCAGGTCCAAGGGGCCAGCCCCAGCATTTT
CASSSGPRGQPQHF
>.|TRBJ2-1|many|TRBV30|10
TGTGCCGGAGGACTCTACAGCCAGTTCTTC
CAGGLYSQFF
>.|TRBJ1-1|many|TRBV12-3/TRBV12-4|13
TGTGCCAGCAGTCCCCCGAAAAACACTGAAGCTTTCTTT
CASSPPKNTEAFF
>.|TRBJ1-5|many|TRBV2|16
TGTGCCAGCAGGCCCACTTCCGCTTATAGCAATCAGCCCCAGCATTTT
CASRPTSAYSNQPQHF
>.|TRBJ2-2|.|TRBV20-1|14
TGCAGTGCATCCGAAACTCTCAACACCGGGGAGCTGTTTTTT
CSASETLNTGELFF
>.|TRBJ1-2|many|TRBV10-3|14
TGTGCCATCAGCGCCACAGAGTCTAACTATGGCTACACCTTC
CAISATESNYGYTF
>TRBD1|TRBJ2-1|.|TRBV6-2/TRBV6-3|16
TGTGCCGGCATCGAAGAAGGACAGGGGGCCTACAATGAGCAGTTCTTC
CAGIEEGQGAYNEQFF
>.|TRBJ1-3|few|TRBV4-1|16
TGCGCCAGCAGCCAACGGTTGGACATCTCTGGAAACACCATATATTTT
CASSQRLDISGNTIYF
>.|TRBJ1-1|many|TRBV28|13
TGTGCCAGCAGTGCAGGGGCCAACACTGAAGCTTTCTTT
CASSAGANTEAFF
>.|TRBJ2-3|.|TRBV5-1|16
TGCGCCAGCAGCCGGACGGTGGCAGGGGAGTCGGATACGCAGTATTTT
CASSRTVAGESDTQYF
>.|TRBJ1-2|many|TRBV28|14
TGTGCCAGCAGGAGGCAGGGAGCTAACTATGGCTACACCTTC
CASRRQGANYGYTF
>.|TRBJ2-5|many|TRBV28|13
TGTGCCAGCAGTCTACCAAAAGGGGAGACCCAGTACTTC
CASSLPKGETQYF
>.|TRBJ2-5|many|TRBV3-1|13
TGTGCCAGCAGCCAAGTTCCAGGGGAGACCCAGTACTTC
CASSQVPGETQYF
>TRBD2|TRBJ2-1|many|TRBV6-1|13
TGTGCCACCTTGGGACTAGCAGGGAATGAGCAGTTCTTC
CATLGLAGNEQFF
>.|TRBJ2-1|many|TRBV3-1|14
TGTGCCAGCAGCCAAGGGCGAGGGGGACATGAGCAGTTCTTC
CASSQGRGGHEQFF
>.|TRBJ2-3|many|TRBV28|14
TGTGCCAGCAGGACGGGGGTTTACACAGATACGCAGTATTTT
CASRTGVYTDTQYF
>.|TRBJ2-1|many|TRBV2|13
TGTGCCAGCAGTGAATCTGCCGCCACCCGGCAGTTCTTC
CASSESAATRQFF
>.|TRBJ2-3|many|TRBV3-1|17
TGTGCCAGCAGCCAACAACGCGGCGGATATAGCACAGATACGCAGTATTTT
CASSQQRGGYSTDTQYF
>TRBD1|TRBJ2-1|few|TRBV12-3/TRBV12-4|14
TGTGCCAGCAGGACGACAGGGACCTACAATGAGCAGTTCTTC
CASRTTGTYNEQFF
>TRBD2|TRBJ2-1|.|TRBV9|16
TGTGCCAGCAGCAAAAGCGTGAGCGGGAGCACTAATGAGCAGTTCTTC
CASSKSVSGSTNEQFF
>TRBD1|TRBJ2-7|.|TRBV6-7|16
TGTGCCAGCAGTTACTCCCCGGACAGGGTAATTTACGAGCAGTACTTC
CASSYSPDRVIYEQYF
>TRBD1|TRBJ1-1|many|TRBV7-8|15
TGTGCCAGCAGCTTAGAGGGGACAGCTAACACTGAAGCTTTCTTT
CASSLEGTANTEAFF
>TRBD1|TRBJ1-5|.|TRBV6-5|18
TGTGCCAGCAGTTACCCACCCCATACAGGGGCAAGCTATCAGCCCCAGCATTTT
CASSYPPHTGASYQPQHF
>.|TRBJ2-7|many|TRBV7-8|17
TGTGCCAGCAGCTCCCTCATAGGAACTAGTACCGGGTACGAGCAGTACTTC
CASSSLIGTSTGYEQYF
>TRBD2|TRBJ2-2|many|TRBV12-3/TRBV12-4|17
TGTGCCAGCAGTTTAATTAGCGGGGGCCCAGACACCGGGGAGCTGTTTTTT
CASSLISGGPDTGELFF
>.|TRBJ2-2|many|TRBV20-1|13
TGCAGTGCCCTTAATCGGGTGGGCGGGGAGCTGTTTTTT
CSALNRVGGELFF
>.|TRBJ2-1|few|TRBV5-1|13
TGCGCCAGCAAAGTCCCGGGCGGCGATGAGCAGTTCTTC
CASKVPGGDEQFF
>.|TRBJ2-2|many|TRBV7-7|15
TGTGCTAGCAGCCAAGGGGTGCAGGGCACCGGGGAGCTGTTTTTT
CASSQGVQGTGELFF
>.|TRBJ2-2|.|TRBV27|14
TGTGCCAGCAGCACCAGGGTATTCACCGGGGAGCTGTTTTTT
CASSTRVFTGELFF
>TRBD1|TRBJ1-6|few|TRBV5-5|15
TGTGCCAGCAGCTTAGGGACAGGGAGAAGCTCACCCCTCCACTTT
CASSLGTGRSSPLHF
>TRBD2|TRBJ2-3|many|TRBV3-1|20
TGTGCCAGCAGCCAAGCACCTGAGGGACTAGCGGGAGGAATAACAGATACGCAGTATTTT
CASSQAPEGLAGGITDTQYF
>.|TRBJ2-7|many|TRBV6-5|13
TGTGCCAGCAGTTACTCGGAGGGATACGAGCAGTACTTC
CASSYSEGYEQYF
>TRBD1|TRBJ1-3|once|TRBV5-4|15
TGTGCCAGCAGCTGGGGACAGGGGACTGGAAACACCATATATTTT
CASSWGQGTGNTIYF
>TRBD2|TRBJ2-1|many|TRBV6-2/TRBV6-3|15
TGTGCCAGCAGCTTACTAGCGGGGGATTACAATGAGCAGTTCTTC
CASSLLAGDYNEQFF
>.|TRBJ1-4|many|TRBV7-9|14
TGTGCCAGCAGCTGGGGCGGGGGCGACGAAAAACTGTTTTTT
CASSWGGGDEKLFF
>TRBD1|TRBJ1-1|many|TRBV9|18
TGTGCCAGCAGCGTAGTGGGGGAGTGGGGGACAGGGTACACTGAAGCTTTCTTT
CASSVVGEWGTGYTEAFF
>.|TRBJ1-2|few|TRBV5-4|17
TGTGCCAGCAGATTTCTCGGGGGGGGAGACAAAAGGAATGGCTACACCTTC
CASRFLGGGDKRNGYTF
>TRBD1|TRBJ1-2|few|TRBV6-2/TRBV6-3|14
TGTGCCAGCGCGGGAGCAGGGGGCGCTGATGGCTACACCTTC
CASAGAGGADGYTF
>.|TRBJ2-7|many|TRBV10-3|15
TGTGCCATCAGAGATACGGGAGCCTTCTTATTGGAGCAGTACTTC
CAIRDTGAFLLEQYF
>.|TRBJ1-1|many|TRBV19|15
TGTGCCAGTATTGAATTGGGCAGGGCGAACACTGAAGCTTTCTTT
CASIELGRANTEAFF
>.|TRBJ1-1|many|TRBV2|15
TGTGCCAGCAGTGAAGAGGTACTCTCGAACACTGAAGCTTTCTTT
CASSEEVLSNTEAFF
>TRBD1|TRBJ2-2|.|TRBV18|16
TGTGCCAGCTCACCACCGACAGGGGGAGGAACCGGGGAGCTGTTTTTT
CASSPPTGGGTGELFF
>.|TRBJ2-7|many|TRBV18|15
TGTGCCAGCTCACCCAGCCAAGGTGGTGCCTACGAGCAGTACTTC
CASSPSQGGAYEQYF
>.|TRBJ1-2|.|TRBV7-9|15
TGTGCCAGCAGCTTAGGGTACAGCAACAACTATGGCTACACCTTC
CASSLGYSNNYGYTF
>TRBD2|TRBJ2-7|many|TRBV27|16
TGTGCCAGCAGTTTACAAGGACTAGCGGGTTTCTACGAGCAGTACTTC
CASSLQGLAGFYEQYF
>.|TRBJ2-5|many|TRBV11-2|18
TGTGCCAGCAGCTTAGTTCAAGTGGGGGGACCAACCGAAGAGACCCAGTACTTC
CASSLVQVGGPTEETQYF
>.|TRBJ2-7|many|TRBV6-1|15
TGTGCCAGCAGCACCGGCCTACCTGGGGGTTACGAGCAGTACTTC
CASSTGLPGGYEQYF
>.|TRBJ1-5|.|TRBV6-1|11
TGTGCCAGCAGCCTATCTACACCCCAGCATTTT
CASSLSTPQHF
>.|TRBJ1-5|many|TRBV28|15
TGTGCCAGCAGTTTAATTTGGGGCAACAATCAGCCCCAGCATTTT
CASSLIWGNNQPQHF
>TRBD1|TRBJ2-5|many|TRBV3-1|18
TGTGCCAGCAGCCAAATTGTAAACCGACAGGGGACCGGGGAGACCCAGTACTTC
CASSQIVNRQGTGETQYF
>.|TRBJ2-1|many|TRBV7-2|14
TGTGCCAGCAGCTTAGACGTGGGGCCCTATGAGCAGTTCTTC
CASSLDVGPYEQFF
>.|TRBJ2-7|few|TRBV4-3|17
TGCGCCAGCAGCCAAGGGAGGGTGGGGCTTAACTCCTACGAGCAGTACTTC
CASSQGRVGLNSYEQYF
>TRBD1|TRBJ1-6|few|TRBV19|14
TGTGCCAGTAGTGTCGGACAGGGCTCATCACCCCTCCACTTT
CASSVGQGSSPLHF
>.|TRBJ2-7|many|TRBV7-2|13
TGTGCCAGCAGCCCGTCAAGGCTCTACGAGCAGTACTTC
CASSPSRLYEQYF
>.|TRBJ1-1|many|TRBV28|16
TGTGCCAGCAGTTTACCGGGGGGACACCCGAACACTGAAGCTTTCTTT
CASSLPGGHPNTEAFF
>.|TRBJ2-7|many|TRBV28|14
TGTGCCAGCAGTTTAGTGACGGACTCCTACGAGCAGTACTTC
CASSLVTDSYEQYF